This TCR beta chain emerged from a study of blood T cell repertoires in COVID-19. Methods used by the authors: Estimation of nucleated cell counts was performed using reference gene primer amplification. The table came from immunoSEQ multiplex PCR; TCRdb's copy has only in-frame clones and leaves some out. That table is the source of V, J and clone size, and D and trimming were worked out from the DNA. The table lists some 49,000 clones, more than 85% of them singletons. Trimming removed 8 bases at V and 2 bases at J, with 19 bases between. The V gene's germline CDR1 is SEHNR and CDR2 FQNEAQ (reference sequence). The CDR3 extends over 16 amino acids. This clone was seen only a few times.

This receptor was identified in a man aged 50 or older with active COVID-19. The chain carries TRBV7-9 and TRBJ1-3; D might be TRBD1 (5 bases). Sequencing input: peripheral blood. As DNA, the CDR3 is TGTGCCAGCGGTGGCGGTCAGGGAAGAACTGGAAACACCATATATTTT. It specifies CASGGGQGRTGNTIYF.